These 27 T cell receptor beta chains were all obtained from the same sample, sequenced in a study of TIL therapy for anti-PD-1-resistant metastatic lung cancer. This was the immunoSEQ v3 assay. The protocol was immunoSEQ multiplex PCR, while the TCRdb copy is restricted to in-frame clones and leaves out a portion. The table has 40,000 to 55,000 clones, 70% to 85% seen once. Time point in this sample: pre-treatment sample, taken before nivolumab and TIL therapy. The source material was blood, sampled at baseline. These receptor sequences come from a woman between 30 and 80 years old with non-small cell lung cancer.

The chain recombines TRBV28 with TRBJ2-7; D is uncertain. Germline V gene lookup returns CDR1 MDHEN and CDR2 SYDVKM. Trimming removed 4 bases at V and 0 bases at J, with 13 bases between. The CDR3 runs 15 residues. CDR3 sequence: CASSSLRLISYEQYF. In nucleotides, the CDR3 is TGTGCCAGCAGTTCTCTTCGACTGATCTCCTACGAGCAGTACTTC.

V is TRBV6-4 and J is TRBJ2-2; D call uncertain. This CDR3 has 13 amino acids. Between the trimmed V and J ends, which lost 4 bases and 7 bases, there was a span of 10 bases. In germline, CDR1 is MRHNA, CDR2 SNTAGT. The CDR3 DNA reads TGTGCCAGCAGTGCCGGTGACGGCGGGGAGCTGTTTTTT. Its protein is CASSAGDGGELFF.

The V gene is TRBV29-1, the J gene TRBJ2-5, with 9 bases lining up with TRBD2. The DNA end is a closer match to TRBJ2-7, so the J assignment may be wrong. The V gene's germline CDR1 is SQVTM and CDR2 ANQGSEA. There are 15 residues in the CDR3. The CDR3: CSVEDEASGAYEQYF. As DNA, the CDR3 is TGCAGCGTTGAAGACGAGGCTAGCGGGGCCTACGAGCAGTACTTC.

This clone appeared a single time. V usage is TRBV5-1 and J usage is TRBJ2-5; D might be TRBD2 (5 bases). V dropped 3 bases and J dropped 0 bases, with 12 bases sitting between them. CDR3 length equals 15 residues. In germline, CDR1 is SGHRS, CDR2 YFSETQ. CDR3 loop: CASSSLSGYQETQYF. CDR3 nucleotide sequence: TGCGCCAGCAGCTCATTATCGGGGTACCAAGAGACCCAGTACTTC.

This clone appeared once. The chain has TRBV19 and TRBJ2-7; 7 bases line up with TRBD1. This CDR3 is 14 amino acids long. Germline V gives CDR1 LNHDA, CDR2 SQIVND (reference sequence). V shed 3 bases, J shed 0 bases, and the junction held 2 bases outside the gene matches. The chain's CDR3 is CASSIRTGSYEQYF. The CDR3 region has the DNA TGTGCCAGTAGTATCAGGACAGGCTCCTACGAGCAGTACTTC.

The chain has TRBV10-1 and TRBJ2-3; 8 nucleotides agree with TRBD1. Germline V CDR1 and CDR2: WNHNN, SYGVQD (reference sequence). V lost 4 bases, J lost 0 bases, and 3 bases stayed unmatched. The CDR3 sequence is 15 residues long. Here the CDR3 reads CASSGDRFSTDTQYF. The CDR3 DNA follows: TGCGCCAGCAGTGGGGACAGGTTTAGCACAGATACGCAGTATTTT.

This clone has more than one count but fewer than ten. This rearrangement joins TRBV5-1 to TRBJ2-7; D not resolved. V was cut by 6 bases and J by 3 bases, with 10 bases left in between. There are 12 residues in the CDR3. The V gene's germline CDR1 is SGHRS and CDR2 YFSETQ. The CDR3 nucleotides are TGCGCCAGCACGCCTGACTTCTACGAGCAGTACTTC. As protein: CASTPDFYEQYF.

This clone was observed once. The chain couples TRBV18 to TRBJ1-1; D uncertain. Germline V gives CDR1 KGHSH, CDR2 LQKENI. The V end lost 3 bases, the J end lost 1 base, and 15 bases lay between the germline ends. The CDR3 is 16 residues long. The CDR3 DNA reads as TGTGCCAGCTCACCGGTGCAGATAAACCCGAACACTGAAGCTTTCTTT. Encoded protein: CASSPVQINPNTEAFF.

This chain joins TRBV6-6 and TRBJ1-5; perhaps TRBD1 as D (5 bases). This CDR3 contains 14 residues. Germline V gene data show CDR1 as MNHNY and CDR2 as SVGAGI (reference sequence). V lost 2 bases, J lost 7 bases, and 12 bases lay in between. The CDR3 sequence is CASSYGGVGQPQHF. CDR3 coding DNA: TGTGCCAGCAGTTACGGGGGTGTCGGGCAGCCCCAGCATTTT.

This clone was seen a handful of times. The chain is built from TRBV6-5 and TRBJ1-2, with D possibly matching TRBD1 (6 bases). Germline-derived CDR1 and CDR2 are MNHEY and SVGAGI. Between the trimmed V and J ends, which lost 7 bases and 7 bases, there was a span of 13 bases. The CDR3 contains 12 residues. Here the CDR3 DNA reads TGTGCCAGCATGGGGGCCGGTGGTGGCTACACCTTC. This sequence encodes CASMGAGGGYTF.

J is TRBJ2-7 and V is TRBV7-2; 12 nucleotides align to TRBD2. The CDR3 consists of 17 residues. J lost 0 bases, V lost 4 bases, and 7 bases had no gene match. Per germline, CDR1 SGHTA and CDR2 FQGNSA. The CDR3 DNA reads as TGTGCCAGCAGCTCGACTAGCGGGGGACATCGCTCCTACGAGCAGTACTTC. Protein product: CASSSTSGGHRSYEQYF. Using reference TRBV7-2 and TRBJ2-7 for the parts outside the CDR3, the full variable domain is GAGVSQSPSNKVTEKGKDVELRCDPISGHTALYWYRQSLGQGLEFLIYFQGNSAPDKSGLPSDRFSAERTGGSVSTLTIQRTQQEDSAVYLCASSSTSGGHRSYEQYFGPGTRLTVT.

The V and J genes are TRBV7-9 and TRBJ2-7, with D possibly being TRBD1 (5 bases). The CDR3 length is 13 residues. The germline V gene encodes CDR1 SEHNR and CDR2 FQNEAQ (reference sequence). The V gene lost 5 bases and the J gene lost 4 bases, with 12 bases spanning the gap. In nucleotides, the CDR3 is TGTGCCAGCAGCCTCCCCCAGGGATACGAGCAGTACTTC. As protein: CASSLPQGYEQYF.

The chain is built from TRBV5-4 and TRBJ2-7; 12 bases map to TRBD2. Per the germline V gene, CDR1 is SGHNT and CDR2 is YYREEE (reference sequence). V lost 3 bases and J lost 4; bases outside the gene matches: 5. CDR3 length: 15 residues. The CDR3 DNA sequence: TGTGCCAGCAGCTACATTGGACTAGCGGGATACGAGCAGTACTTC. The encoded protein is CASSYIGLAGYEQYF. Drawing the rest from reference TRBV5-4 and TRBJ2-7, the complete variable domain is ETGVTQSPTHLIKTRGQQVTLRCSSQSGHNTVSWYQQALGQGPQFIFQYYREEENGRGNFPPRFSGLQFPNYSSELNVNALELDDSALYLCASSYIGLAGYEQYFGPGTRLTVT.

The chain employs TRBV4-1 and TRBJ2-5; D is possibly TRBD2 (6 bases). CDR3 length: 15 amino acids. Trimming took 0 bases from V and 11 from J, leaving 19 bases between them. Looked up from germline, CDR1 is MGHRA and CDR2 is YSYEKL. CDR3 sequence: CASSQEGAGRGEQYF. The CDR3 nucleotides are TGCGCCAGCAGCCAAGAAGGGGCCGGGCGCGGGGAGCAGTACTTC.

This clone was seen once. Written as DNA, the CDR3 is TGTGCCAGCAGATTCGGGGCGGGCGCAGATACGCAGTATTTT. This sequence encodes CASRFGAGADTQYF. The chain combines TRBV27 with TRBJ2-3; D may correspond to TRBD1 or TRBD2 (5 bases each). This CDR3 comprises 14 residues. Germline assignment: CDR1 MNHEY and CDR2 SMNVEV (reference sequence). The ends were cut back, 6 bases at V and 4 bases at J, with 14 bases in the middle.

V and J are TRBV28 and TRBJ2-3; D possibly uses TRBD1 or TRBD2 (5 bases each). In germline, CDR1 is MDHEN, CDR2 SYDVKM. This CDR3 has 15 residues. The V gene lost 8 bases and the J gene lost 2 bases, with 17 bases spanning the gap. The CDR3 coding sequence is TGTGCCAGCTGCTTTTCTGGGACCTACACAGATACGCAGTATTTT. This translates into CASCFSGTYTDTQYF. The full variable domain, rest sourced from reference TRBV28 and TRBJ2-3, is DVKVTQSSRYLVKRTGEKVFLECVQDMDHENMFWYRQDPGLGLRLIYFSYDVKMKEKGDIPEGYSVSREKKERFSLILESASTNQTSMYLCASCFSGTYTDTQYFGPGTRLTVL.

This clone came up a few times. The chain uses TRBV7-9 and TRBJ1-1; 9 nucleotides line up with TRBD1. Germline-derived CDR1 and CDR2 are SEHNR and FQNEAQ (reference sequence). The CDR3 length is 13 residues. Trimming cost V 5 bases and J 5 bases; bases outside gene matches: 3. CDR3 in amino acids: CASSRDRVTEAFF. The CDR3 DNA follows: TGTGCCAGCAGCCGGGACAGGGTTACTGAAGCTTTCTTT. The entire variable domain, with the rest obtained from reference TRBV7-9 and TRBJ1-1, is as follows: DTGVSQNPRHKITKRGQNVTFRCDPISEHNRLYWYRQTLGQGPEFLTYFQNEAQLEKSRLLSDRFSAERPKGSFSTLEIQRTEQGDSAMYLCASSRDRVTEAFFGQGTRLTVV.

The DNA for the CDR3 is TGTGCCAGCTCACCAAGGAGCGGCTACGAGCAGTACTTC. Its protein is CASSPRSGYEQYF. The chain has TRBV18 and TRBJ2-7, with D possibly TRBD2 on 5 matching bases. With 2 bases removed from V and 3 bases from J, the gap between germline ends came to 8 bases. Germline lookup yields CDR1 KGHSH and CDR2 LQKENI. This CDR3 has 13 amino acids. The whole variable domain, remainder taken from reference TRBV18 and TRBJ2-7, is NAGVMQNPRHLVRRRGQEARLRCSPMKGHSHVYWYRQLPEEGLKFMVYLQKENIIDESGMPKERFSAEFPKEGPSILRIQQVVRGDSAAYFCASSPRSGYEQYFGPGTRLTVT.

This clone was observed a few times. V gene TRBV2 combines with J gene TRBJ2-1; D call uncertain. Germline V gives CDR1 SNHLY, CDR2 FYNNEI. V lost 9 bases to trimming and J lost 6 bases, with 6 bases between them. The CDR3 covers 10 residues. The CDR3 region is CASGINEQFF. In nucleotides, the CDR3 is TGTGCCAGTGGCATCAATGAGCAGTTCTTC.

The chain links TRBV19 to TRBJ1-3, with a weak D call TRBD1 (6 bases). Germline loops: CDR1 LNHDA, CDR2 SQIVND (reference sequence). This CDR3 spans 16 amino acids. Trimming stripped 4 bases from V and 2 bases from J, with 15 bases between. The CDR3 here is CASSTLPDSAGNTIYF. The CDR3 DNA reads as TGTGCCAGTAGTACTCTGCCGGACAGCGCTGGAAACACCATATATTTT.

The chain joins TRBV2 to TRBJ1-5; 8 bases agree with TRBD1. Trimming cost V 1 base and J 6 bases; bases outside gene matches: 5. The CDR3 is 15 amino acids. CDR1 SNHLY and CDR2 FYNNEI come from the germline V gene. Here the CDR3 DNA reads TGTGCCAGCAGTGAAGGGACAGGGATTAGTCAGCCCCAGCATTTT. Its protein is CASSEGTGISQPQHF. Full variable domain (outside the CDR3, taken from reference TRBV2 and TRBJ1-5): EPEVTQTPSHQVTQMGQEVILRCVPISNHLYFYWYRQILGQKVEFLVSFYNNEISEKSEIFDDQFSVERPDGSNFTLKIRSTKLEDSAMYFCASSEGTGISQPQHFGDGTRLSIL.

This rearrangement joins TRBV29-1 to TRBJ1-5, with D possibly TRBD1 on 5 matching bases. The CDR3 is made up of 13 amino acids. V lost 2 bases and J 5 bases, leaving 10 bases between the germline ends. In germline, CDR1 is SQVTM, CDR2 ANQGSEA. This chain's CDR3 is CSVETGEDQPQHF. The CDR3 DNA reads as TGCAGCGTTGAAACGGGGGAGGATCAGCCCCAGCATTTT.

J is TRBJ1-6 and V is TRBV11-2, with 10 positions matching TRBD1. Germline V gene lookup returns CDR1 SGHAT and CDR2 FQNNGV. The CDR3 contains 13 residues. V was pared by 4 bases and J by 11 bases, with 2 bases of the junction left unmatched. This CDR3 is CASSSTGGTPLHF. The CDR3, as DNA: TGTGCCAGCAGCTCGACAGGGGGCACACCCCTCCACTTT.

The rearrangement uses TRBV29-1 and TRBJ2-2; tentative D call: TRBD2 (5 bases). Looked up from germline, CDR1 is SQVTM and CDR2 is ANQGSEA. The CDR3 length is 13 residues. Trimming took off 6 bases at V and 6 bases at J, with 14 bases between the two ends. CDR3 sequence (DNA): TGCAGCGTAGGGAGAGTGGGGTCCGGGGAGCTGTTTTTT. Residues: CSVGRVGSGELFF.

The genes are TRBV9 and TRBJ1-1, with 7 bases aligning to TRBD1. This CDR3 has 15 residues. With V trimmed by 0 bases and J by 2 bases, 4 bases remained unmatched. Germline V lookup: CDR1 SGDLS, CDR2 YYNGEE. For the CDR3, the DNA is TGTGCCAGCAGCGTAGACACAGGGGATAACACTGAAGCTTTCTTT. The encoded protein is CASSVDTGDNTEAFF. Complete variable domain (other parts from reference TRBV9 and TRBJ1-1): DSGVTQTPKHLITATGQRVTLRCSPRSGDLSVYWYQQSLDQGLQFLIQYYNGEERAKGNILERFSAQQFPDLHSELNLSSLELGDSALYFCASSVDTGDNTEAFFGQGTRLTVV.

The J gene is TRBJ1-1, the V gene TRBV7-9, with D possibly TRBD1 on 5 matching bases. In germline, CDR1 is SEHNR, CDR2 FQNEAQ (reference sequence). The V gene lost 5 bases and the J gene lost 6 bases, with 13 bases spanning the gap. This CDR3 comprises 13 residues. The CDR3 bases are TGTGCCAGCAGCCGGGGTGGGGGAGCTGAAGCTTTCTTT. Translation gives CASSRGGGAEAFF.

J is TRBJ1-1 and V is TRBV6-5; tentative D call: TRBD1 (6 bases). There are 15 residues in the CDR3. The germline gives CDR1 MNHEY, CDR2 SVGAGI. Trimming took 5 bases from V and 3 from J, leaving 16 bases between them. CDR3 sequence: CASSGRGAGDTEAFF. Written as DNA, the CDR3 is TGTGCCAGCAGTGGCAGGGGCGCTGGGGACACTGAAGCTTTCTTT.